This T cell receptor beta chain was found in a study of T-cell reconstitution after alpha-beta-depleted transplantation in children. With 2 bases removed from V and 2 bases from J, the gap between germline ends came to 10 bases. Germline CDR1 DFQATT, CDR2 SNEGSKA (reference sequence). The CDR3 is 13 residues long. This clonotype was recorded a few times. The TCRbeta library was prepared with unique molecular identifiers. TCRdb re-called the PCR reads with MiXCR, one entry per CDR3 protein. Seen here are 450,000 to 600,000 distinct CDR3 sequences, 10% to 15% observed once, and the top ten hold around 2.2%.

The clonotype originates from a male patient younger than 18 who had a stem cell transplant for acute myeloid leukemia, so the T cells may come from the graft donor. The specimen comprised PBMCs, mostly from graft donor cells, sampled 360 days after TCRalphabeta/CD19-depleted stem cell transplant. V is TRBV20-1 and J is TRBJ2-7, with D uncertain. The CDR3 is CSARLAVPYEQYF. CDR3 nucleotides: TGCAGTGCTAGATTGGCCGTCCCCTACGAGCAGTACTTC.